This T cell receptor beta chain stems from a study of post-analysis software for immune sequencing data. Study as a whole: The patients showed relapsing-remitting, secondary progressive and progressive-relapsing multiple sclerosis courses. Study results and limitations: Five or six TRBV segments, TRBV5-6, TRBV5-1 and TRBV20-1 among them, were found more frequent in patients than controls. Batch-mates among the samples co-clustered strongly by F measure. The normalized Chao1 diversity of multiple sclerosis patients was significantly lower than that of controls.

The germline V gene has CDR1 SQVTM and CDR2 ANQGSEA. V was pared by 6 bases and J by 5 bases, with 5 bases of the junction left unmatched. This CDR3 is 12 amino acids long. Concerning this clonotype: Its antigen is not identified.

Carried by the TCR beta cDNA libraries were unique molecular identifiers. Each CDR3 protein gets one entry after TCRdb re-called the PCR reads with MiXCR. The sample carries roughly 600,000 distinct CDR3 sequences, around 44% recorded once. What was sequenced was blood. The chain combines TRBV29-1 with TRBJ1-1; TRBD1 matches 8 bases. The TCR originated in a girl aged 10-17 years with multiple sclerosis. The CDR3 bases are TGCAGCGTCGTTAGACAGGGGACTGAAGCTTTCTTT. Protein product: CSVVRQGTEAFF.